This TCR beta chain stems from a study of T cell responses to AZD1222 COVID-19 vaccine. V lost 9 bases, J lost 1 base, and 12 bases lay in between. The CDR3 loop spans 13 amino acids. This clone has a single count. Generated by immunoSEQ multiplex PCR, the TCRdb table keeps only in-frame clones and is missing some. This sample has 90,000 to 100,000 clones; less than 90% occur once, and the top ten carry roughly 4%. This receptor was taken from an adult in good health. Sequencing used peripheral blood, obtained on day 0 of AZD1222 vaccination. This chain links TRBV12-3 or TRBV12-4 with TRBJ1-2; D might be TRBD1 (6 bases). This CDR3 is CASQTGFNYGYTF. In nucleotides, the CDR3 is TGTGCCAGTCAAACAGGGTTTAACTATGGCTACACCTTC.